A selection of T cell receptor beta chains follows, all from one sample in a study of blood T cell repertoires in COVID-19. TCRdb keeps only in-frame clones here, not all; method: immunoSEQ multiplex PCR. Among about 300,000 clones listed, around 83% were seen once. Sample: peripheral blood. The source is a woman in her forties or fifties with acute or convalescent COVID-19. CDR3s include the opening cysteine and the closing phenylalanine or tryptophan. D genes are given only for firm matches. Only part of the rows carry a size: once, few, many, or a class if the clone is expanded.

TRBJ1-2 | 15 | few | TRBV6-1 | . | CASSELRDTLDSYTF | TGTGCCAGCAGTGAATTAAGAGACACCTTAGATAGCTACACCTTC
TRBJ1-5 | 14 | . | TRBV5-5 | TRBD1 | CASSLGQVYQPQHF | TGTGCCAGCAGCTTAGGACAGGTATATCAGCCCCAGCATTTT
TRBJ2-7 | 15 | . | TRBV7-6 | . | CASSLGEVPAYEQYF | TGTGCCAGCAGCTTGGGGGAGGTCCCCGCCTACGAGCAGTACTTC
TRBJ2-2 | 14 | . | TRBV6-5 | TRBD1 | CASWDRANTGELFF | TGTGCCAGCTGGGACAGGGCGAACACCGGGGAGCTGTTTTTT
TRBJ1-1 | 17 | . | TRBV7-6 | TRBD1 | CASSLAGSRDRYNSAFF | TGTGCCAGCAGCTTAGCCGGGAGCCGGGACAGGTATAATTCTGCTTTCTTT
TRBJ2-3 | 16 | few | TRBV5-1 | . | CASSLENRKGTDTQYF | TGCGCCAGCAGCTTGGAAAACAGGAAAGGCACAGATACGCAGTATTTT
TRBJ1-3 | 14 | . | TRBV11-2 | . | CASSQDSTGNTIYF | TGTGCCAGCAGCCAGGACAGCACTGGAAACACCATATATTTT
TRBJ1-6 | 13 | . | TRBV1 | . | CTTRQGENSPLHF | TGCACCACCAGACAGGGCGAGAATTCACCCCTCCACTTT
TRBJ2-5 | 15 | once | TRBV19 | TRBD2 | CASSIASGGEETQYF | TGTGCCAGTAGTATAGCTAGCGGGGGTGAAGAGACCCAGTACTTC
TRBJ2-7 | 13 | . | TRBV5-1 | TRBD2 | CASSRTSSYEQYF | TGCGCCAGCAGCCGGACTAGCTCCTACGAGCAGTACTTC
TRBJ2-7 | 13 | . | TRBV6-5 | . | CASSLIDSYEQYF | TGTGCCAGCAGTCTAATCGACAGCTACGAGCAGTACTTC
TRBJ1-5 | 18 | . | TRBV5-8 | TRBD1 | CASSFTTTGGGGNQPQHF | TGTGCCAGCAGCTTCACTACGACAGGGGGGGGAGGCAATCAGCCCCAGCATTTT
TRBJ1-2 | 13 | . | TRBV14 | . | CASSQATDYGYTF | TGTGCCAGCAGCCAAGCCACGGACTATGGCTACACCTTC
TRBJ2-1 | 13 | . | TRBV7-9 | . | CASSPNHYNEQFF | TGTGCCAGCAGCCCCAATCATTACAATGAGCAGTTCTTC
TRBJ1-1 | 11 | many | TRBV2 | TRBD1 | CASSETGIAFF | TGTGCCAGCAGTGAGACAGGGATAGCTTTCTTT
TRBJ1-5 | 15 | . | TRBV19 | . | CASSIDGTSNQPQHF | TGTGCCAGTAGTATAGACGGGACAAGCAATCAGCCCCAGCATTTT
TRBJ1-1 | 13 | . | TRBV5-4 | . | CASSLDGGTEAFF | TGTGCCAGCAGCTTGGACGGGGGCACTGAAGCTTTCTTT
TRBJ1-1 | 13 | . | TRBV19 | . | CASSPLKRTEAFF | TGTGCCAGTAGTCCCCTTAAGAGGACTGAAGCTTTCTTT
TRBJ2-2 | 14 | . | TRBV7-9 | TRBD1 | CASNPGTATGELFF | TGTGCCAGCAACCCCGGGACAGCCACCGGGGAGCTGTTTTTT
TRBJ2-5 | 12 | . | TRBV7-9 | . | CASSLGERTQYF | TGTGCCAGCAGCTTAGGGGAGAGGACCCAGTACTTC
TRBJ1-2 | 12 | . | TRBV1 | . | CTSSQWGCGYTF | TGCACCAGCAGCCAATGGGGCTGCGGCTACACCTTC
TRBJ2-5 | 16 | . | TRBV7-3 | TRBD2 | CASSRSSGRAGETQYF | TGTGCCAGCAGCCGGAGTAGCGGGAGGGCAGGGGAGACCCAGTACTTC
TRBJ1-2 | 12 | once | TRBV6-1 | . | CASSDRLRGYTF | TGTGCCAGCAGTGATCGCCTTCGGGGCTACACCTTC
TRBJ1-1 | 14 | . | TRBV7-9 | . | CASSSGNTDTEAFF | TGTGCCAGCAGCTCAGGGAATACGGACACTGAAGCTTTCTTT
TRBJ1-2 | 16 | . | TRBV27 | . | CASSSLGGALIWGYTF | TGTGCCAGCAGTTCGTTGGGGGGGGCGCTGATCTGGGGCTACACCTTC
TRBJ1-4 | 16 | . | TRBV18 | . | CASSSGGPRNNEKLFF | TGTGCCAGCTCATCGGGGGGACCTCGCAATAATGAAAAACTGTTTTTT
TRBJ2-5 | 15 | . | TRBV5-1 | TRBD1 | CASSSGQGWGETQYF | TGCGCCAGCAGCTCAGGACAGGGGTGGGGAGAGACCCAGTACTTC
TRBJ1-5 | 15 | few | TRBV21-1 | . | CASSPKRTGCRPQHF | TGTGCCAGCAGCCCGAAAAGAACAGGGTGTCGGCCCCAGCATTTT
TRBJ2-7 | 15 | . | TRBV5-6 | . | CASSLGRKGFDEQYF | TGTGCCAGCAGCTTGGGAAGGAAGGGGTTCGACGAGCAGTACTTC
TRBJ1-5 | 13 | . | TRBV19 | TRBD1 | CATLDRGNQPQHF | TGTGCCACATTGGACAGGGGCAATCAGCCCCAGCATTTT
TRBJ1-1 | 13 | few | TRBV2 | . | CASSARGVTEAFF | TGTGCCAGCAGTGCCAGGGGCGTCACTGAAGCTTTCTTT
TRBJ2-7 | 14 | . | TRBV19 | . | CASSGRDRGREQYF | TGTGCCAGTAGTGGACGGGACCGGGGGAGAGAGCAGTACTTC
TRBJ1-3 | 15 | once | TRBV19 | TRBD1 | CASSMRTGERNTIYF | TGTGCCAGTAGTATGCGGACAGGGGAGAGAAACACCATATATTTT
TRBJ2-1 | 16 | . | TRBV14 | . | CASSLQTSGSYNEQFF | TGTGCCAGCAGCCTCCAGACTAGTGGCTCCTACAATGAGCAGTTCTTC
TRBJ2-1 | 16 | . | TRBV6-2/TRBV6-3 | TRBD2 | CASSFLAGGPTNEQFF | TGTGCCAGCAGTTTCCTAGCGGGAGGGCCAACGAATGAGCAGTTCTTC
TRBJ1-1 | 14 | . | TRBV5-6 | . | CASSRGSAPAEAFF | TGTGCCAGCAGCAGAGGGTCGGCCCCGGCTGAAGCTTTCTTT
TRBJ2-7 | 14 | . | TRBV19 | TRBD2 | CASSIAGGRNEQYF | TGTGCCAGTAGTATAGCGGGAGGGCGAAACGAGCAGTACTTC
TRBJ2-2 | 17 | . | TRBV5-1 | TRBD2 | CATHQLAGGLGTGELFF | TGCGCCACCCACCAACTAGCGGGGGGGCTGGGCACCGGGGAGCTGTTTTTT
TRBJ2-2 | 14 | . | TRBV5-4 | . | CASSLSSNTGELFF | TGTGCCAGCAGCTTGTCTTCTAACACCGGGGAGCTGTTTTTT
TRBJ1-6 | 15 | . | TRBV30 | . | CAWSGPGSYNSPLHF | TGTGCCTGGAGTGGCCCAGGGTCCTATAATTCACCCCTCCACTTT
TRBJ1-2 | 16 | . | TRBV16 | TRBD1 | CASSPSDGQGGYGYTF | TGTGCCAGCAGCCCTAGTGACGGACAGGGAGGCTATGGCTACACCTTC
TRBJ2-6 | 18 | few | TRBV4-1 | TRBD1 | CASSQVGTGNSGANVLTF | TGCGCCAGCAGCCAAGTAGGGACAGGGAACTCTGGGGCCAACGTCCTGACTTTC
TRBJ2-3 | 16 | . | TRBV4-1 | TRBD2 | CASSQGTSGSTDTQYF | TGCGCCAGCAGCCAGGGGACTAGCGGGAGCACAGATACGCAGTATTTT
TRBJ1-1 | 13 | . | TRBV9 | . | CASSAGRNTEAFF | TGTGCCAGCAGCGCTGGTAGGAACACTGAAGCTTTCTTT
TRBJ1-2 | 14 | . | TRBV13 | TRBD1 | CASSRQGDRYGYTF | TGTGCCAGCAGCCGACAGGGGGATCGCTATGGCTACACCTTC
TRBJ1-5 | 17 | . | TRBV6-2/TRBV6-3 | TRBD1 | CASSYGGGGNSNQPQHF | TGTGCCAGCAGTTACGGAGGGGGCGGGAATAGCAATCAGCCCCAGCATTTT
TRBJ2-1 | 15 | . | TRBV2 | TRBD2 | CASSDSSGGQGEQFF | TGTGCCAGCAGTGATTCTAGCGGGGGGCAGGGTGAGCAGTTCTTC
TRBJ1-1 | 13 | . | TRBV5-1 | . | CASSLALDTEAFF | TGCGCCAGCAGCTTGGCCTTAGACACTGAAGCTTTCTTT
TRBJ1-1 | 17 | . | TRBV24-1 | . | CATSDLNDSRDNTEAFF | TGTGCCACCAGTGATTTAAACGATTCCAGGGATAACACTGAAGCTTTCTTT
TRBJ2-5 | 12 | . | TRBV2 | . | CASLTNQETQYF | TGTGCCAGCCTGACAAACCAAGAGACCCAGTACTTC
TRBJ2-1 | 13 | . | TRBV9 | . | CASSPRGWDEQFF | TGTGCCAGCAGCCCCCGGGGGTGGGATGAGCAGTTCTTC
TRBJ1-1 | 13 | . | TRBV27 | TRBD1 | CASSPWTGYEAFF | TGTGCCAGCAGTCCCTGGACAGGGTATGAAGCTTTCTTT
TRBJ1-2 | 14 | . | TRBV6-5 | . | CASSSQGGLYGYTF | TGTGCCAGCAGTTCCCAGGGTGGGCTCTATGGCTACACCTTC
TRBJ1-1 | 15 | . | TRBV6-5 | . | CASSYSAGTGTEAFF | TGTGCCAGCAGTTACTCGGCGGGGACCGGCACTGAAGCTTTCTTT
TRBJ2-1 | 12 | few | TRBV4-3 | . | CASSQDSSGQFF | TGCGCCAGCAGCCAAGATAGTAGCGGGCAGTTCTTC